The rows below give T cell receptor beta chains drawn from one sample of a study of a mutant IDH1 vaccine in newly diagnosed glioma. Data came from immunoSEQ multiplex PCR; TCRdb stores just in-frame clones and leaves some out. The profile shows 40,000 or so clones, approximately 89% of them singletons. Antigen specificity for these receptors is unknown. Sequences were derived from PBMCs, sampled from a glioma patient whose treatment included an IDH1 peptide vaccine. The receptors were gathered from a man aged 50 to 59 with glioma. The CDR3 runs from the conserved cysteine through the conserved F or W. The D gene is left open where the match is weak. Clone sizes are given selectively: once, few, many, or a class where the clone is expanded.

J,V,D,size,DNA,CDR3
TRBJ1-3,TRBV10-1,-,-,TGCGCCAGCAGTGATCAAGTGGGAACTGGAAACACCATATATTTT,CASSDQVGTGNTIYF
TRBJ2-1,TRBV9,-,-,TGTGCCAGCAGCCCCCGACAGCCGGGACTTGCTGTCTACAATGAGCAGTTCTTC,CASSPRQPGLAVYNEQFF
TRBJ2-4,TRBV7-9,TRBD1,-,TGTGCCAGCAGCTCCCTTGGGGGGACAGGGGTCAAAAACATTCAGTACTTC,CASSSLGGTGVKNIQYF
TRBJ1-5,TRBV28,-,-,TGTGCCAGCAGTTTAAGGTCAGGGGTAGGACATTTT,CASSLRSGVGHF
TRBJ2-2,TRBV28,-,-,TGTGCCAGCACCTACGGGCAGGACAGGGAGCTGTTTTTT,CASTYGQDRELFF
TRBJ1-4,TRBV7-2,-,-,TGTGCCAGCAGCTCCCAGACAGGACCGAATGAAAAACTGTTTTTT,CASSSQTGPNEKLFF
TRBJ2-2,TRBV18,-,-,TGTGCCAGCTCACCGCTTGGATACACCGGGGAGCTGTTTTTT,CASSPLGYTGELFF
TRBJ2-1,TRBV2,TRBD2,-,TGTGCCAGCAGGGGGACTAGCGGTAGATCCTACAATGAGCAGTTCTTC,CASRGTSGRSYNEQFF
TRBJ2-7,TRBV9,TRBD1,few,TGTGCCAGCAGCGCCAGCTACAGGGGTACCGAGCAGTACTTC,CASSASYRGTEQYF
TRBJ1-4,TRBV7-9,-,once,TGTGCCAGCAGCTTAGGGGGAGAGGAACTGTTTTTT,CASSLGGEELFF
TRBJ2-5,TRBV5-8,-,once,TGTGCCAGCAGCCCCGGACAACCAGGCGAGACCCAGTACTTC,CASSPGQPGETQYF
TRBJ1-3,TRBV4-2,-,once,TGTGCCAGCAGCCAAGGGGCAGGGTCTTTCTCTGGAAACACCATATATTTT,CASSQGAGSFSGNTIYF
TRBJ1-4,TRBV13,TRBD1,-,TGTGCCAGCAGCTCGCCCGGGACAGGGGGGCGGAATGAAAAACTGTTTTTT,CASSSPGTGGRNEKLFF
TRBJ1-4,TRBV9,TRBD1,once,TGTGCCAGCAGCGTCGGGACAGGAGGTAGAGAAAAACTGTTTTTT,CASSVGTGGREKLFF
TRBJ2-3,TRBV13,-,-,TGTGCCAGCAGCTTAGCCTCAGATACGCAGTATTTT,CASSLASDTQYF
TRBJ2-7,TRBV6-5,-,-,TGTGCCAGCATGGACCTCATTGGAGAGCAGTACTTC,CASMDLIGEQYF
TRBJ1-5,TRBV7-9,-,-,TGTGCCAGCAGCTTTAACGGAGATCAGCCCCAGCATTTT,CASSFNGDQPQHF
TRBJ2-3,TRBV29-1,-,-,TGCAGCGTTGGATTAGATACGCAGTATTTT,CSVGLDTQYF
TRBJ2-2,TRBV9,-,-,TGTGCCAGCAGCGTAGACCCAGGGACGAACACCGGGGAGCTGTTTTTT,CASSVDPGTNTGELFF
TRBJ1-5,TRBV27,-,-,TGTGCCAGCAGTTTAGGACAGAACAATCAGCCCCAGCATTTT,CASSLGQNNQPQHF
TRBJ2-7,TRBV30,-,-,TGTGCCTGGAAATACTCGGGGCCCTACGAGCAGTACTTC,CAWKYSGPYEQYF
TRBJ2-7,TRBV11-3,TRBD1,-,TGTGCCAGCAGCTCCCGGTCGGGACAGCTGTCACCGGCCTACGAGCAGTACTTC,CASSSRSGQLSPAYEQYF
TRBJ2-7,TRBV6-5,-,-,TGTGCCAGCAGTTACTCACGGGGAACCTCCTACGAGCAGTACTTC,CASSYSRGTSYEQYF